What follows are 16 T cell receptor beta chains derived from one specimen sequenced in a study of T-cell reconstitution after alpha-beta-depleted transplantation in children. As it was prepared, the TCRbeta library received unique molecular identifiers. MiXCR was run by TCRdb on the PCR reads, yielding one entry per CDR3 protein. The sample lists roughly 300,000 distinct CDR3 sequences; around 10% were seen once. The sample in question was peripheral blood, obtained 180 days after TCRalphabeta/CD19-depleted stem cell transplant. These receptors all stem from a male patient aged 2-15 years who had a stem cell transplant for chronic granulomatous disease, so the T cells may come from the graft donor.

This clonotype has more than one count but fewer than ten. This chain uses TRBV11-2 with TRBJ2-2, with 10 bases lining up with TRBD1. V was clipped by 5 bases and J by 5 bases; unmatched bases: 14. Germline assignment: CDR1 SGHAT and CDR2 FQNNGV. The CDR3 spans 18 residues. CDR3: CASSPRDRGIFGTGELFF. DNA for the CDR3: TGTGCCAGCAGCCCACGGGACAGGGGTATATTTGGGACCGGGGAGCTGTTTTTT.

This clonotype showed up many times. The chain has TRBV7-8 and TRBJ2-1, with TRBD2 as a possible D gene (6 bases). The CDR3 length is 13 residues. CDR1 SGHVS and CDR2 FQNEAQ come from the germline V gene. The V gene lost 8 bases and the J gene lost 7 bases, with 15 bases spanning the gap. The CDR3 spells CASLRGRGNEQFF. The CDR3, as DNA: TGTGCCAGCCTGCGGGGTAGAGGGAATGAGCAGTTCTTC. Together with reference TRBV7-8 and TRBJ2-1, the CDR3 gives the full variable domain: GAGVSQSPRYKVAKRGQDVALRCDPISGHVSLFWYQQALGQGPEFLTYFQNEAQLDKSGLPSDRFFAERPEGSVSTLKIQRTQQEDSAVYLCASLRGRGNEQFFGPGTRLTVL.

At least ten counts were recorded for this clonotype. CDR3: CSVMGRGGTEGNIQYF. CDR3 sequence (DNA): TGCAGCGTAATGGGACGGGGGGGAACCGAGGGAAACATTCAGTACTTC. This chain connects TRBV29-1 to TRBJ2-4; 8 nucleotides match TRBD2. The V gene end was trimmed by 6 bases and the J gene end by 6 bases; junction bases not matched to a gene: 16. Germline V gene sequence: CDR1 SQVTM, CDR2 ANQGSEA. The CDR3 is 16 amino acids.

This clonotype was counted many times. The chain uses TRBV12-3 or TRBV12-4 and TRBJ2-1; 8 nucleotides match TRBD1. Trimming took 1 base from V and 0 from J; bases not matched to a gene: 5. There are 17 residues in the CDR3. DNA for the CDR3: TGTGCCAGCAGTTTAGGCGGACAGGGCGCCTCCTACAATGAGCAGTTCTTC. This encodes CASSLGGQGASYNEQFF.

This clonotype was counted ten times or more. The chain is built from TRBV19 and TRBJ2-2; D might be TRBD1 (6 bases). V lost 4 bases, J lost 1 base, and 10 bases lay in between. The CDR3 contains 15 residues. Germline-derived CDR1 and CDR2 are LNHDA and SQIVND (reference sequence). CDR3 sequence: CASSNTGRNTGELFF. CDR3 nucleotides: TGTGCCAGTAGTAATACAGGGAGGAACACCGGGGAGCTGTTTTTT.

With regard to this clonotype: This may be a read error, as it is one base from a much larger clone. The chain is built from TRBV6-4 and TRBJ2-3, with D perhaps matching TRBD2 (6 bases). From germline, CDR1 is MRHNA and CDR2 SNTAGT. V was trimmed by 5 bases and J by 3 bases, leaving 9 bases between them. The CDR3 covers 13 residues. CDR3 amino acids: CASSYRETDTQYF. The CDR3 DNA reads as TGTGCCAGCAGTTACCGGGAGACAGATACGCAGTATTTT.

Many counts were recorded for this clonotype. The V and J genes are TRBV12-3 or TRBV12-4 and TRBJ2-3; D is uncertain. The V end was cut by 3 bases, the J end by 5 bases, with 6 bases between. The CDR3 has 12 residues. CDR3 in DNA: TGTGCCAGCAGTTTGGTTGTAGATACGCAGTATTTT. Its translation: CASSLVVDTQYF.

This clonotype was counted at least ten times. This chain uses TRBV13 with TRBJ2-1; tentatively, D is TRBD2 (6 bases). V was clipped by 2 bases and J by 4 bases, with 9 bases between them. Germline CDR1 reads PRHDT; CDR2 reads FYEKMQ (reference sequence). The CDR3 extends over 14 amino acids. In DNA, the CDR3 is TGTGCCAGCAGCTTAATTCTAGCGTACAATGAGCAGTTCTTC. As protein: CASSLILAYNEQFF. The complete variable domain, with remaining parts taken from reference TRBV13 and TRBJ2-1, reads AAGVIQSPRHLIKEKRETATLKCYPIPRHDTVYWYQQGPGQDPQFLISFYEKMQSDKGSIPDRFSAQQFSDYHSELNMSSLELGDSALYFCASSLILAYNEQFFGPGTRLTVL.

There are many counts of this clonotype. The chain combines TRBV10-3 with TRBJ2-7; possibly TRBD2 for D (5 bases). There are 17 residues in the CDR3. V was trimmed by 0 bases and J by 1 base, leaving 16 bases between them. Germline assignment: CDR1 ENHRY and CDR2 SYGVKD. CDR3 sequence: CAISESTEGTLSYEQYF. CDR3 nucleotides: TGTGCCATCAGTGAGTCGACCGAGGGAACGCTTTCCTACGAGCAGTACTTC.

The rearrangement joins TRBV29-1 to TRBJ2-7; 8 bases are shared with TRBD2. Germline lookup yields CDR1 SQVTM and CDR2 ANQGSEA. The J segment lost 4 bases and the V segment lost 3 bases, leaving 8 bases of the junction unmatched. The CDR3 loop spans 14 amino acids. This chain's CDR3 is CSVEDGTRGYEQYF. As DNA, the CDR3 is TGCAGCGTTGAGGACGGGACTAGGGGTTACGAGCAGTACTTC.

This clonotype was seen at least ten times. The genes are TRBV4-3 and TRBJ2-3; no clear D. The CDR3 is 13 residues long. V shed 1 base and J shed 4 bases, with 6 bases lying between them. Germline loops: CDR1 LGHNA, CDR2 YSLEER. The CDR3 nucleotides read TGCGCCAGCAGCCAAGGGACCCCAGATACGCAGTATTTT. It translates to CASSQGTPDTQYF.

This clonotype came up many times. V usage is TRBV27 and J usage is TRBJ2-7; TRBD1 is a possible D gene (5 bases). Germline assignment: CDR1 MNHEY and CDR2 SMNVEV (reference sequence). V was cut by 1 base and J by 3 bases, with 19 bases left in between. The CDR3 sequence is 17 residues long. The CDR3 protein is CASSLLKAGHFLYEQYF. CDR3 nucleotides: TGTGCCAGCAGTTTATTGAAAGCCGGACATTTTCTCTACGAGCAGTACTTC.

The table lists this clonotype with many counts. This chain joins TRBV7-2 and TRBJ2-5; D unclear. The V and J ends lost 4 bases and 2 bases respectively, with 11 bases between them. The CDR3 totals 14 residues. Germline values: CDR1 SGHTA, CDR2 FQGNSA. CDR3 DNA: TGTGCCAGCAGCTCCGGCGCTTATCAAGAGACCCAGTACTTC. This gives the protein CASSSGAYQETQYF.

To note about this clonotype: A much larger clone differs by one base, so this may be a read error. The chain links TRBV4-2 to TRBJ2-1; 11 nucleotides agree with TRBD2. The germline V gene has CDR1 LGHNA and CDR2 YNFKEQ. The CDR3 has 16 residues. The DNA of the CDR3 is TGTCCCAAAGGCTCAGGTAGCGGGGGGGGAGGGAATGAGCAGTTCTTC. Protein sequence: CPKGSGSGGGGNEQFF.

The rearrangement links TRBV20-1 to TRBJ2-1; D might be TRBD1 or TRBD2, each matching 5 bases. This CDR3 is built from 16 residues. Looked up from germline, CDR1 is DFQATT and CDR2 is SNEGSKA (reference sequence). The germline V and J ends were trimmed by 0 bases and 4 bases, with 16 bases remaining between them. CDR3 nucleotides: TGCAGTGCTAGAGACAAACCGGGACGCCTATACAATGAGCAGTTCTTC. Residues: CSARDKPGRLYNEQFF.

Many counts were recorded for this clonotype. The genes are TRBV12-3 or TRBV12-4 and TRBJ2-5; 9 bases map to TRBD1. CDR3 length equals 18 residues. V dropped 6 bases and J dropped 2; count of bases not matched to a gene: 16. CDR3 coding DNA: TGTGCCAGCAGCGCCCTGGGACAGGGACTGTCGGTGCAAGAGACCCAGTACTTC. Protein sequence: CASSALGQGLSVQETQYF.